Listed below are T cell receptor beta chains from one sample, sequenced in a study of post-analysis software for immune sequencing data. Using its own MiXCR run on the PCR reads, TCRdb lists one record per CDR3 protein. Among almost 700,000 distinct CDR3 sequences listed, about 60% were seen once. The sequenced material came from blood. The receptors derive from a girl aged 2 to 10 with multiple sclerosis. The CDR3 runs from the conserved cysteine through the conserved F or W. The order of the fields is D gene, V gene, J gene, clone size, CDR3 protein, CDR3 DNA. The D gene is left open where the match is weak. Clone size, where shown, is once, few, many, or a class for clones that have expanded.

TRBD2	TRBV5-1	TRBJ2-5	few	CASSSGGGQETQYF	TGTGCCAGCAGCTCCGGGGGGGGCCAAGAGACCCAGTACTTC
NA	TRBV11-2	TRBJ2-1	NA	CASSYGRGMEFEQFF	TGTGCCAGCAGCTACGGCCGGGGGATGGAGTTTGAGCAGTTCTTC
TRBD1	TRBV24-1	TRBJ1-5	NA	CATSGTENQPQHF	TGTGCCACATCCGGGACAGAGAATCAGCCCCAGCATTTT
NA	TRBV20-1	TRBJ2-1	few	CSARDRVSSYNEQFF	TGCAGTGCTAGAGATCGGGTTTCGTCCTACAATGAGCAGTTCTTC
NA	TRBV12-3/TRBV12-4	TRBJ1-2	NA	CASSPGRINYGYTF	TGTGCCAGCAGCCCCGGCAGAATCAACTATGGCTACACCTTC
NA	TRBV20-1	TRBJ2-7	NA	CSARGRVYEQYF	TGCAGTGCTAGGGGCAGGGTCTACGAGCAGTACTTC
NA	TRBV7-2	TRBJ2-5	once	CASSLDRTWYQETQYF	TGTGCCAGCAGCTTAGACAGGACCTGGTACCAAGAGACCCAGTACTTC
TRBD1	TRBV4-1	TRBJ2-7	NA	CASSFLQGISYEQYF	TGCGCCAGCAGCTTCTTACAGGGGATCTCCTACGAGCAGTACTTC
NA	TRBV5-1	TRBJ2-3	few	CASSLEGRLQGTDTQYF	TGCGCCAGCAGCTTGGAGGGCCGCCTCCAGGGCACAGATACGCAGTATTTT
TRBD1	TRBV24-1	TRBJ2-1	once	CATSAVYRGFHEQFF	TGTGCCACCTCTGCGGTCTACAGGGGTTTCCATGAGCAGTTCTTC
NA	TRBV6-5	TRBJ1-5	NA	CASSYPGRPQHF	TGTGCCAGCAGTTATCCGGGACGGCCCCAGCATTTT
NA	TRBV6-1	TRBJ1-1	NA	CASSVVAGAEAFF	TGTGCCAGCAGTGTGGTGGCGGGCGCTGAAGCTTTCTTT
TRBD1	TRBV5-1	TRBJ2-5	NA	CASSMGTVQETQYF	TGCGCCAGCAGCATGGGGACAGTTCAAGAGACCCAGTACTTC
NA	TRBV20-1	TRBJ2-3	few	CSARGQRGIGDTQYF	TGCAGTGCCAGGGGACAGCGGGGAATCGGAGATACGCAGTATTTT
NA	TRBV25-1	TRBJ2-7	few	CASSGWDGAYEQYF	TGTGCCAGCAGTGGATGGGACGGCGCCTACGAGCAGTACTTC
TRBD1	TRBV6-5	TRBJ2-3	once	CASSYSLAGGASSTDTQYF	TGTGCCAGCAGTTACTCGCTCGCAGGGGGCGCTTCCAGCACAGATACGCAGTATTTT
TRBD2	TRBV7-9	TRBJ2-2	NA	CAIGTRVSHTGELFF	TGTGCCATCGGGACTAGGGTGTCTCACACCGGGGAGCTGTTTTTT
NA	TRBV15	TRBJ1-1	few	CATSRSDSEAFF	TGTGCCACCAGCAGGAGTGACAGTGAAGCTTTCTTT
TRBD1	TRBV27	TRBJ1-2	NA	CASTRDRAYGYTF	TGTGCCAGCACTAGAGACAGGGCATATGGCTACACCTTC
TRBD2	TRBV7-2	TRBJ2-5	many	CASSLAGRGGAWETQYF	TGTGCCAGCAGCTTAGCCGGACGCGGGGGGGCCTGGGAGACCCAGTACTTC
NA	TRBV20-1	TRBJ2-7	few	CSARPPGRIPYEQYF	TGCAGTGCTAGGCCCCCCGGCCGGATACCCTACGAGCAGTACTTC
NA	TRBV18	TRBJ2-3	NA	CASSPNLVADTQYF	TGTGCCAGCTCACCAAACCTCGTGGCCGATACGCAGTATTTT
NA	TRBV7-8	TRBJ2-7	NA	CASSFKGRGEWSYERYF	TGTGCCAGCAGCTTCAAGGGCAGGGGCGAATGGTCCTACGAGCGGTACTTC
TRBD2	TRBV7-2	TRBJ2-1	NA	CASSAKLAGESLNEQFF	TGTGCCAGCAGCGCAAAACTAGCGGGAGAGTCCCTCAATGAGCAGTTCTTC